The rows below give T cell receptor beta chains drawn from one sample of a study of blood T cell repertoires in COVID-19. Data came from immunoSEQ multiplex PCR; TCRdb stores just in-frame clones and leaves some out. The data hold over 80,000 clones, with roughly 86% observed a single time. The source material was peripheral blood. All receptors derive from a human donor in a cohort sampled during active COVID-19. CDR3s include the opening cysteine and the closing phenylalanine or tryptophan. The D gene is left open where the match is weak. Size values are once, few and many counts, or a class for expanded clones, and some rows have none.

.	.	TRBV9	TRBJ2-1	TGTGCCAGCAGCGCCCTCGGGTGGGGGGATGTTGACAATGAGCAGTTCTTC	CASSALGWGDVDNEQFF
once	TRBD2	TRBV7-3	TRBJ2-2	TGTGCCAGCAGCACCCTGACTAGCCGAAACACCGGGGAGCTGTTTTTT	CASSTLTSRNTGELFF
.	.	TRBV4-1	TRBJ2-7	TGCGCCAGCAGCCCCCGAGGGCAGGTCCTCTACGAGCAGTACTTC	CASSPRGQVLYEQYF
.	.	TRBV27	TRBJ1-4	TGTGCCAGCAGTAAGCGGGGGTCGGGCCTTAATGAAAAACTGTTTTTT	CASSKRGSGLNEKLFF
.	TRBD1	TRBV5-1	TRBJ1-1	TGCGCCAGCAGCCCTGCGTCAACCGGGACAGGGGTCCTGAACACTGAAGCTTTCTTT	CASSPASTGTGVLNTEAFF
.	TRBD1	TRBV19	TRBJ2-7	TGTGCCAGTAGTTCCCGGGACAGGGCGTACGAGCAGTACTTC	CASSSRDRAYEQYF
.	.	TRBV2	TRBJ2-7	TGTGCCAGCAGTGATGACAGTCTCTCCTACGAGCAGTACTTC	CASSDDSLSYEQYF
once	TRBD1	TRBV18	TRBJ2-7	TGTGCCAGCTCCCTTGCTCTGGGGACAGGGGACCACGAGCAGTACTTC	CASSLALGTGDHEQYF
.	TRBD1	TRBV19	TRBJ1-4	TGTGCCAGTTCCGGACAGGGTGTCCGTGAAAAACTGTTTTTT	CASSGQGVREKLFF
.	.	TRBV6-1	TRBJ2-1	TGTGCCAGCAGTGAAAGGGGAAACTCCTACAATGAGCAGTTCTTC	CASSERGNSYNEQFF
.	TRBD2	TRBV7-2	TRBJ2-7	TGTGCCAGCAGTCCGACGGGGGGGGCCTACGAGCAGTACTTC	CASSPTGGAYEQYF
few	.	TRBV20-1	TRBJ1-2	TGCAGTGCTAGTTTCGACGGGGTGCGATATGGCTACACCTTC	CSASFDGVRYGYTF
.	.	TRBV7-9	TRBJ2-7	TGTGCCAGCAGCCCAGGTGGTACAGGGAGCTCCTACGAGCAGTACTTC	CASSPGGTGSSYEQYF
few	.	TRBV7-3	TRBJ2-5	TGTGCCAGCAGCTTCCTTGGACAGAGGGGAGAGACCCAGTACTTC	CASSFLGQRGETQYF
.	TRBD2	TRBV11-2	TRBJ2-7	TGTGCCAGCAGCTTCCTCCGAGCGGGAGTGGGGGAGCAGTACTTC	CASSFLRAGVGEQYF
.	.	TRBV21-1	TRBJ2-7	TGTGCCAGCAGCAAACGGTACAGCTCCTACGAGCAGTACTTC	CASSKRYSSYEQYF
.	TRBD2	TRBV5-1	TRBJ2-5	TGCGCCAGCAGCTTCGCGACCGTCCCTAGCGGTGGTGCCCAGTACTTC	CASSFATVPSGGAQYF
.	.	TRBV12-5	TRBJ2-1	TGTGCTAGTGGAGGGCAGGGTGACTACAATGAGCAGTTCTTC	CASGGQGDYNEQFF
.	TRBD1	TRBV18	TRBJ2-1	TGTGCCAGCTCACCACCGGTAGGGACAGGACCCTACAATGAGCAGTTCTTC	CASSPPVGTGPYNEQFF
once	TRBD1	TRBV27	TRBJ1-2	TGTGCCAGCAGTTCGACAGGGGGCTATGGCTACACCTTC	CASSSTGGYGYTF
few	TRBD2	TRBV27	TRBJ2-2	TGTGCCAGCATGCGGGGGGCGGACACCGGGGAGCTGTTTTTT	CASMRGADTGELFF
.	.	TRBV7-2	TRBJ1-1	TGTGCCAGCAGCACCGCAGGGACACTCAGGGGAGCTTTCTTT	CASSTAGTLRGAFF
.	TRBD2	TRBV5-1	TRBJ2-1	TGCGCCAGCAGCCAAGCGGGACCCGGGGACAATGAGCAGTTCTTC	CASSQAGPGDNEQFF
.	TRBD1	TRBV9	TRBJ1-4	TGTGCCAGCAGCTTCGGACAGGGGAGTGCGGAAAAACTGTTTTTT	CASSFGQGSAEKLFF
.	.	TRBV5-1	TRBJ1-1	TGCGCCAGCAGTTACGGGGGAAACACTGAAGCTTTCTTT	CASSYGGNTEAFF
.	TRBD1	TRBV28	TRBJ1-4	TGTGCCAGCAGCTTGACAGGGGCTAATGAAAAACTGTTTTTT	CASSLTGANEKLFF
.	.	TRBV9	TRBJ2-7	TGTGCCAGCAGCGGGGGCCCCTTTGACTACGAGCAGTACTTC	CASSGGPFDYEQYF
.	TRBD1	TRBV7-9	TRBJ2-7	TGTGCCAGCAGCTCGCCTGACAGGGGGGTTAGCGAGCAGTACTTC	CASSSPDRGVSEQYF
.	.	TRBV7-2	TRBJ2-5	TGTGCCAGCACCGTACCTCAAAGGAGCGGGGAGACCCAGTACTTC	CASTVPQRSGETQYF
.	TRBD1	TRBV18	TRBJ2-7	TGTGCCAGCTCAGCCCGACAGGGGGCCCCGTCCTACGAGCAGTACTTC	CASSARQGAPSYEQYF
.	TRBD1	TRBV5-6	TRBJ2-6	TGTGCCAGCAGCCCGGGGACAGGGGGCTCTGGGGCCAACGTCCTGACTTTC	CASSPGTGGSGANVLTF
few	TRBD2	TRBV20-1	TRBJ2-7	TGCAGTGCTAGTAGTACTAGCGGGTTACCCCCCTACGAGCAGTACTTC	CSASSTSGLPPYEQYF
.	TRBD1	TRBV27	TRBJ2-7	TGTGCCAGCAGTTTAAATGGGCGACAGGGGGCCTACGAGCAGTACTTC	CASSLNGRQGAYEQYF
.	TRBD2	TRBV7-9	TRBJ2-7	TGTGCCAGCAGCCCCGGGGCGGGGGGCTACGAGCAGTACTTC	CASSPGAGGYEQYF
.	TRBD1	TRBV3-1/TRBV3-2	TRBJ1-5	TGTGCCAGCAGCCAAGAACGGGGGACAGGGTCAGGTCAGCCCCAGCATTTT	CASSQERGTGSGQPQHF
.	TRBD1	TRBV28	TRBJ2-7	TGTGCCAGCAGTCCATACCGGGACAGGGGCCACGAGCAGTACTTC	CASSPYRDRGHEQYF
.	TRBD1	TRBV11-2	TRBJ2-1	TGTGCCAGCAGCTCCAGGGGACAGGGGTCCAATGAGCAGTTCTTC	CASSSRGQGSNEQFF
.	.	TRBV5-1	TRBJ1-2	TGCGCCAGCAGCTGGAGGCCCCGGGGGGCGCGGGCTGACTATGGCTACACCTTC	CASSWRPRGARADYGYTF
.	.	TRBV5-1	TRBJ1-1	TGCGCCAGCAGCTGGGCGGAGGACACTGAAGCTTTCTTT	CASSWAEDTEAFF
.	TRBD1	TRBV10-3	TRBJ2-3	TGTGCCATCAGTGAGGGACAGGCGAGCACAGATACGCAGTATTTT	CAISEGQASTDTQYF
.	.	TRBV5-1	TRBJ2-7	TGCGCCAGCAGTGACAGCCCTAGGAGCTCCTACGAGCAGTACTTC	CASSDSPRSSYEQYF